The next 24 T cell receptor beta chains were all read from a single sample in a study of CD8 T cells in ankylosing spondylitis. Their antigen targets remain unknown. Overall study findings and caveats: One TCR beta motif, made up of several highly homologous variants, appeared characteristic of ankylosing spondylitis blood.

TCRdb re-derived calls from the 5' RACE reads in MiXCR, one entry per CDR3 protein. The repertoire holds roughly 470,000 distinct CDR3 sequences, with 25% to 30% as singletons. The sample consisted of blood, either unsorted or a sorted T cell fraction (not recorded which). The receptor source for this set is a male donor with ankylosing spondylitis.

This clonotype was counted only a few times. The chain carries TRBV12-3 or TRBV12-4 and TRBJ1-1; 9 bases are shared with TRBD1. Trimming at V came to 5 bases and at J to 5 bases, leaving 12 bases not matched to a gene. There are 16 residues in the CDR3. DNA of the CDR3: TGTGCCAGCAGTCGTGTGGGACAGGGAGTGTCGACTGAAGCTTTCTTT. Translation: CASSRVGQGVSTEAFF.

This clonotype was recorded a few times. J is TRBJ2-1 and V is TRBV20-1; tentatively, D is TRBD2 (6 bases). The CDR3 extends over 16 amino acids. Germline V gene data show CDR1 as DFQATT and CDR2 as SNEGSKA (reference sequence). The V end lost 3 bases, the J end lost 1 base, and 16 bases lay between the germline ends. The CDR3 coding sequence is TGCAGTGCTAGTTCCCTCGGGAGTTGGTCCTACAATGAGCAGTTCTTC. It codes for CSASSLGSWSYNEQFF.

The sample holds a few counts of this clonotype. V and J are TRBV20-1 and TRBJ1-1; D gene ambiguous. Germline CDR1 is DFQATT and CDR2 is SNEGSKA (reference sequence). This CDR3 comprises 11 residues. Trimming stripped 5 bases from V and 2 bases from J, with 6 bases between. The CDR3 bases are TGCAGTGCTCTTACTAACACTGAAGCTTTCTTT. This sequence encodes CSALTNTEAFF.

The V call is TRBV4-2, the J call TRBJ2-1, with TRBD2 matching over 7 bases. In germline, CDR1 is LGHNA, CDR2 YNFKEQ. Germline trimming cut 2 bases from V and 5 bases from J; bases unmatched to any gene: 15. The CDR3 loop spans 18 amino acids. The CDR3 coding sequence is TGTGCCAGCAGCCAATTACTTCGGGGGGTTGAGTCCGACAATGAGCAGTTCTTC. Residues: CASSQLLRGVESDNEQFF.

This clonotype was counted once. The V gene is TRBV2, the J gene TRBJ2-7; the match to TRBD2 covers 11 bases. The CDR3 has 16 residues. V lost 4 bases and J lost 3; bases outside the gene matches: 8. Germline V gene data show CDR1 as SNHLY and CDR2 as FYNNEI. The CDR3 DNA sequence: TGTGCCAGCAGTGGCTTGACTAGCGGGGTAATCTACGAGCAGTACGTC. Encoded protein: CASSGLTSGVIYEQYV.

The chain is built from TRBV11-2 and TRBJ2-1, with D uncertain. The V and J ends lost 5 bases and 2 bases respectively, with 13 bases between them. The CDR3 extends over 15 amino acids. CDR1 is SGHAT, CDR2 FQNNGV, per germline. The CDR3 loop is CASSPAGSTYNEQFF. The CDR3 DNA reads TGTGCCAGCAGCCCAGCAGGATCTACCTACAATGAGCAGTTCTTC.

The chain employs TRBV24-1 and TRBJ2-1; 10 bases are shared with TRBD2. CDR1 and CDR2 (germline): KGHDR, SFDVKD. This CDR3 region has 19 residues. V was clipped by 3 bases and J by 2 bases; unmatched bases: 12. DNA for the CDR3: TGTGCCACCAGTGATCCGGGACTAGCGAGGAGCGGAGCCTACAATGAGCAGTTCTTC. It yields the protein CATSDPGLARSGAYNEQFF.

This clonotype was observed many times. V usage is TRBV20-1 and J usage is TRBJ2-3; TRBD2 matches at 9 bases. Germline V gene sequence: CDR1 DFQATT, CDR2 SNEGSKA (reference sequence). This CDR3 comprises 14 residues. CDR3 in DNA: TGCGTGACCGGGACTAGTGGGGCGGGGGGGACGCAGTATTTT. The encoded protein is CVTGTSGAGGTQYF.

This clonotype was detected once. This chain connects TRBV5-6 to TRBJ2-7; TRBD1 or TRBD2 may be the D gene (5 bases each). The germline V and J ends were trimmed by 2 bases and 6 bases, with 12 bases remaining between them. The length of the CDR3 is 13 residues. Germline lookup yields CDR1 SGHDT and CDR2 YYEEEE. CDR3 coding DNA: TGTGCCAGCAGCTTTGGGGCCCGGGGCGAGCAGTACGTC. Its translation: CASSFGARGEQYV.

The V and J genes are TRBV20-1 and TRBJ2-6; no clear D gene. The CDR3 extends over 13 amino acids. With 8 bases removed from V and 2 bases from J, the gap between germline ends came to 10 bases. The germline gives CDR1 DFQATT, CDR2 SNEGSKA (reference sequence). This chain's CDR3 is CSSPPPGANVLTF. CDR3 nucleotide sequence: TGCAGTTCACCGCCCCCTGGGGCCAACGTCCTGACTTTC.

The rearrangement joins TRBV6-2 or TRBV6-3 to TRBJ1-1; 7 bases fit TRBD1. V lost 7 bases and J lost 6; bases outside the gene matches: 11. Germline lookup yields CDR1 MNHEY and CDR2 SVGEGT. The CDR3 contains 14 residues. CDR3 loop: CASIRQGYPPEAFF. The CDR3 DNA reads as TGTGCCAGCATCCGACAGGGTTATCCGCCTGAAGCTTTCTTT.

In its sample, this clonotype was seen a few times. This sequence joins TRBV5-1 and TRBJ2-2, with D possibly TRBD2 on 6 matching bases. V was trimmed by 2 bases and J by 4 bases, leaving 12 bases between them. Germline loops: CDR1 SGHRS, CDR2 YFSETQ. This CDR3 comprises 15 residues. The CDR3 region has the DNA TGCGCCAGCAGCTTTGGGGGGATTCGCACCGGGGAGCTGTTTTTT. Translation: CASSFGGIRTGELFF.

The chain uses TRBV29-1 and TRBJ2-3; D not resolved. The ends were cut back, 7 bases at V and 2 bases at J, with 7 bases in the middle. There are 11 residues in the CDR3. Germline V CDR1 and CDR2: SQVTM, ANQGSEA. The CDR3, as DNA: TGCAGCGCCGCCCTCACAGATACGCAGTATTTT. Its translation is CSAALTDTQYF.

The table lists this clonotype with a few counts. The chain has TRBV12-3 or TRBV12-4 and TRBJ1-1; TRBD1 is a possible D gene (6 bases). The ends were cut back, 7 bases at V and 5 bases at J, with 11 bases in the middle. The CDR3 is 12 amino acids. The CDR3 DNA reads as TGTGCCAGCACCCTGAGGGGGACTGAAGCTTTCTTT. Translated, it gives CASTLRGTEAFF.

The V gene is TRBV27, the J gene TRBJ2-4; the D gene could be TRBD1 or TRBD2 (6 bases each). The CDR3 has 15 residues. CDR1 and CDR2 from the germline V gene are MNHEY and SMNVEV (reference sequence). V shed 5 bases and J shed 0 bases, with 11 bases lying between them. CDR3 in DNA: TGTGCCAGCAGTAGGGGGGTGGGAGCCAAAAACATTCAGTACTTC. This encodes CASSRGVGAKNIQYF.

This clonotype was seen a few times. The chain carries TRBV3-1 and TRBJ2-5; 8 bases line up with TRBD1. J gave up 11 bases and V 0 bases, and 5 bases lay outside the gene matches. This CDR3 has 13 residues. In germline, CDR1 is LGHDT, CDR2 YNNKEL (reference sequence). This CDR3 is CASSQDRTGQQYF. The CDR3 DNA sequence: TGTGCCAGCAGCCAAGATAGGACAGGGCAGCAGTACTTC.

This chain connects TRBV7-2 to TRBJ2-2; TRBD2 matches 7 bases. CDR1 and CDR2 from the germline V gene are SGHTA and FQGNSA. J gave up 7 bases and V 0 bases, and 2 bases lay outside the gene matches. CDR3 length: 14 amino acids. The CDR3 protein is CASSLAWGGGELFF. CDR3 nucleotide sequence: TGTGCCAGCAGCTTAGCCTGGGGGGGCGGGGAGCTGTTTTTT.

The chain combines TRBV19 with TRBJ2-7; no firm D call. Germline assignment: CDR1 LNHDA and CDR2 SQIVND (reference sequence). Trimming took 5 bases from V and 4 from J, leaving 12 bases between them. The CDR3 spans 13 residues. The CDR3 DNA is TGTGCCAGTAGTCTCCGCCTCGGGTACGAGCAGTACGTC. Protein: CASSLRLGYEQYV.

The rearrangement uses TRBV11-2 and TRBJ2-3, with D unclear. Trimming cost V 3 bases and J 2 bases, with 12 bases left between them. The CDR3 is 15 amino acids. From germline, CDR1 is SGHAT and CDR2 FQNNGV. CDR3 DNA sequence: TGTGCCAGCAGCTTTTCTGGGATGGCCACAGATACGCAGTATTTT. Its translation: CASSFSGMATDTQYF.

This clonotype was detected a few times. The chain uses TRBV2 and TRBJ2-1; D perhaps matches TRBD1 (7 bases). The V gene lost 4 bases and the J gene lost 4 bases, with 11 bases spanning the gap. The germline gives CDR1 SNHLY, CDR2 FYNNEI. The CDR3 is made up of 14 amino acids. In DNA form, the CDR3 reads TGTGCCAGCAGTGGCGGGACAGCTTACAATGAGCAGTTCTTC. Translation gives CASSGGTAYNEQFF.

This clonotype was recorded a few times. The gene calls are TRBV5-1 and TRBJ1-2; weak D call: TRBD1 (5 bases). This CDR3 is built from 13 residues. The V end lost 7 bases, the J end lost 5 bases, and 15 bases lay between the germline ends. Germline V lookup: CDR1 SGHRS, CDR2 YFSETQ. CDR3 DNA: TGCGCCAGCGCAAGAGAGGGGCCGTATGGCTACACCTTC. Its translation: CASAREGPYGYTF.

V and J are TRBV27 and TRBJ1-1; TRBD1 is a possible D gene (5 bases). V lost 6 bases, J lost 3 bases, and 11 bases lay in between. This CDR3 contains 13 residues. CDR1 is MNHEY and CDR2 is SMNVEV in the germline V gene (reference sequence). The CDR3 region is CASRLVGHTEAFF. The DNA for the CDR3 is TGTGCCAGCAGGCTTGTGGGGCACACTGAAGCTTTCTTT.

J is TRBJ2-7 and V is TRBV7-4; TRBD1 aligns across 11 bases. The trim removed 3 bases at V and 0 bases at J, leaving 13 bases unmatched. This CDR3 comprises 19 residues. CDR1 is SGHVT and CDR2 is SQSDAQ in the germline V gene. This CDR3 is CASSFPDRGLLPSSYEQYF. CDR3 coding DNA: TGTGCCAGCAGCTTCCCGGACAGGGGGCTATTGCCTAGCTCCTACGAGCAGTACTTC. The full variable domain, rest sourced from reference TRBV7-4 and TRBJ2-7, is GAGVSQSPRYKVAKRGRDVALRCDSISGHVTLYWYRQTLGQGSEVLTYSQSDAQRDKSGRPSGRFSAERPERSVSTLKIQRTEQGDSAVYLCASSFPDRGLLPSSYEQYFGPGTRLTVT.

The rearrangement joins TRBV29-1 to TRBJ2-2; 8 positions agree with TRBD1. Trimming cost V 5 bases and J 5 bases; bases outside gene matches: 10. Germline-derived CDR1 and CDR2 are SQVTM and ANQGSEA. The CDR3 consists of 15 residues. The CDR3 spells CSVHPTGESTGELFF. The CDR3, as DNA: TGCAGCGTTCACCCGACAGGGGAGTCAACCGGGGAGCTGTTTTTT.